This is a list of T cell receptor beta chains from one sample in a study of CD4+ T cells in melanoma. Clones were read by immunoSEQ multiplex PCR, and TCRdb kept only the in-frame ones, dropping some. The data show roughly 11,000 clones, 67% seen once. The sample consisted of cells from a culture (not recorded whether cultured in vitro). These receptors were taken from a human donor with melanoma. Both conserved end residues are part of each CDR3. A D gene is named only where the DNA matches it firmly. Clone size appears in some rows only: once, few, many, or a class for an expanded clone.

TGTGCCAGCAGTAGGAGTCAGGGGGATCAGCCCCAGCATTTT	CASSRSQGDQPQHF	medium-sized	TRBJ1-5	TRBV27	TRBD1
TGTGCCAGCAGCTCCCCATTGACTAGCGGACAAGAGACCCAGTACTTC	CASSSPLTSGQETQYF	.	TRBJ2-5	TRBV5-4	TRBD2
TGTGCCAGCCAAGGCACGGCGGATGGCTACACCTTC	CASQGTADGYTF	.	TRBJ1-2	TRBV7-9	.
TGTGCCAGCAGTGCACGGAGGGCGGGAAACACCATATATTTT	CASSARRAGNTIYF	.	TRBJ1-3	TRBV2	.
TGTGCCAGCACCTTACACGCAGGGTTGGGCAATCAGCCCCAGCATTTT	CASTLHAGLGNQPQHF	.	TRBJ1-5	TRBV7-8	.
TGTGCCTGGAGTCTGGGACAGAGTAATGAAAAACTGTTTTTT	CAWSLGQSNEKLFF	.	TRBJ1-4	TRBV30	TRBD1
TGTGCCAGCAGCCAGCCCGGGACAGCCTCTGGGGCCAACGTCCTGACTTTC	CASSQPGTASGANVLTF	.	TRBJ2-6	TRBV4-2	TRBD1
TGTGCCAGCAGCTCGGACGATTACACTGAAGCTTTCTTT	CASSSDDYTEAFF	.	TRBJ1-1	TRBV5-4	.
TGTGCCAGCACCCGGACTAGCGGTAGCACAGATACGCAGTATTTT	CASTRTSGSTDTQYF	.	TRBJ2-3	TRBV6-6	TRBD2
TGTGCCAGCAGTGAAGCTCCCCGGCTCTTCCGTGGCTCCTACGAGCAGTACTTC	CASSEAPRLFRGSYEQYF	few	TRBJ2-7	TRBV6-1	.
TGTGCCAGCGGACTAGCGGGGTACACCGGGGAGCTGTTTTTT	CASGLAGYTGELFF	.	TRBJ2-2	TRBV19	TRBD2
TGTGCCAGCAGCCTAGGGGACAGGGAGGTAGGAGGCTACACCTTC	CASSLGDREVGGYTF	.	TRBJ1-2	TRBV5-4	TRBD1
TGTGCCAGCAGCCTTCATAGGGACATTCAGTACTTC	CASSLHRDIQYF	few	TRBJ2-4	TRBV6-1	.
TGCGCCAGCAGAGGAAGGACAAGCTCCTATAATTCACCCCTCCACTTT	CASRGRTSSYNSPLHF	.	TRBJ1-6	TRBV5-1	.
TGTGCCAGCGCGTACTATAGCAATCAGCCCCAGCATTTT	CASAYYSNQPQHF	few	TRBJ1-5	TRBV6-1	.
TGCGCCAGCGGGCCGGACAGGCCCAACTATGGCTACACCTTC	CASGPDRPNYGYTF	few	TRBJ1-2	TRBV5-1	TRBD1
TGTGCCAGCAGCGAAGGGACTACTAGTTCACCCCTCCACTTT	CASSEGTTSSPLHF	.	TRBJ1-6	TRBV9	.
TGTGCCAGCTCACCGTTGGACCAGGGAGACACCATATATTTT	CASSPLDQGDTIYF	few	TRBJ1-3	TRBV18	.
TGTGCCAGCAGGAGAACCGGACAAACCAATTCACCCCTCCACTTT	CASRRTGQTNSPLHF	.	TRBJ1-6	TRBV28	.
TGTGCCAGCTCCCGAACGGGACACCGCTCTGGAAACACCATATATTTT	CASSRTGHRSGNTIYF	.	TRBJ1-3	TRBV18	.
TGTGCCAGCAGCTTGGAGGGGGTGGCTTTCTTT	CASSLEGVAFF	.	TRBJ1-1	TRBV5-4	.
TGTGCCAGCTCACCGGTTACTTACGAGCAGTACTTC	CASSPVTYEQYF	few	TRBJ2-7	TRBV18	.
TGTGCCAGCGTACAGGGCTGGGGTTCACCCCTCCACTTT	CASVQGWGSPLHF	few	TRBJ1-6	TRBV25-1	.
TGTGCCAGCAGTTACCTTGGGCCAAACTACAATGAGCAGTTCTTC	CASSYLGPNYNEQFF	.	TRBJ2-1	TRBV27	.
TGTGCCAGCAGCCAGTATCTTTCACCCCTCCACTTT	CASSQYLSPLHF	.	TRBJ1-6	TRBV14	.
TGTGCCAGCAGCTCGGCGATGCCGGGGGAAAACTATGGCTACACCTTC	CASSSAMPGENYGYTF	.	TRBJ1-2	TRBV7-9	.
TGCGCCAGCAGTCAATCCGACCGGGGGCGACGGTCCTACGAGCAGTACTTC	CASSQSDRGRRSYEQYF	.	TRBJ2-7	TRBV23-1	.
TGTGCCAGCAGCTCCGGGGAAAAACTGTTTTTT	CASSSGEKLFF	.	TRBJ1-4	TRBV7-9	.
TGTGCCACCAGCAGAGTCGGGGGACAGGGATCGACCCAGTACTTC	CATSRVGGQGSTQYF	.	TRBJ2-5	TRBV15	TRBD1
TGCAGCGCCGAAACAGGGATTACCTACAATGAGCAGTTCTTC	CSAETGITYNEQFF	.	TRBJ2-1	TRBV29-1	.
TGTGCCAGGTCCACCCGCGAGCAGTTCTTC	CARSTREQFF	.	TRBJ2-1	TRBV19	.
TGTGCCAGCAGCTTTTTCCAGATAGGGCAGTATTTT	CASSFFQIGQYF	.	TRBJ2-3	TRBV5-6	.
TGTGCCAGCAGTTGGGACCCGACAGGGGGCCAGGAAAAACTGTTTTTT	CASSWDPTGGQEKLFF	.	TRBJ1-4	TRBV27	TRBD1
TGTGCCAGCAGTTTGTCGGGTTTTGGGCCCCAGCATTTT	CASSLSGFGPQHF	once	TRBJ1-5	TRBV27	.
TGTGCCAGCAGCTGGCAGGGGGTCGGTACTTCACCCCTCCACTTT	CASSWQGVGTSPLHF	few	TRBJ1-6	TRBV11-2	TRBD1
TGTGCCAGCAGCGTAGCCGGGACCGACTACAATGAGCAGTTCTTC	CASSVAGTDYNEQFF	.	TRBJ2-1	TRBV9	.
TGTGCCAGCAGGAACGTCCGGGGCTTCAATCAGCCCCAGCATTTT	CASRNVRGFNQPQHF	.	TRBJ1-5	TRBV6-1	.
TGTGCCAGCAGCCCCACCTGGGCATCTGGTGGCTACACCTTC	CASSPTWASGGYTF	.	TRBJ1-2	TRBV6-5	.
TGTGCCAGCAGTGGCCCAGAAACCACGGAGAGAAATGAGCAGTTCTTC	CASSGPETTERNEQFF	.	TRBJ2-1	TRBV2	.
TGTGCCAGCCGAGAGGATAGACTACTGAGGGGAGAGACCCAGTACTTC	CASREDRLLRGETQYF	.	TRBJ2-5	TRBV7-8	.
TGCGCCAGCAGGGACGGGATGAACACTGAAGCTTTCTTT	CASRDGMNTEAFF	few	TRBJ1-1	TRBV10-1	.
TGTGCCAGCAGCGTAGCTACAGAGACCGGGGAGCTGTTTTTT	CASSVATETGELFF	.	TRBJ2-2	TRBV9	.
TGTGCCAGCTCACCTGCGGGAGAACCGAACACTGAAGCTTTCTTT	CASSPAGEPNTEAFF	.	TRBJ1-1	TRBV18	.
TGTGCCAGCAGCCTTAGGGTGTCTTTAGGGGGGGCCGTCGAGGAGACCCAGTACTTC	CASSLRVSLGGAVEETQYF	.	TRBJ2-5	TRBV7-9	.
TGTGCCAGCTCACCACCTTCGGGGGACGCAGGGGGCTACACCTTC	CASSPPSGDAGGYTF	.	TRBJ1-2	TRBV18	.
TGTGCCAGCAGTGAAGCGTCCATCGGCAGGCGGGCTTTCTTT	CASSEASIGRRAFF	medium-sized	TRBJ1-1	TRBV6-1	.
TGTGCCAGCAGCCCAGGCAATAATTCACCCCTCCACTTT	CASSPGNNSPLHF	.	TRBJ1-6	TRBV16	.
TGCAGCGTTGAGTCACAGAATTCTCCCAATGAGCAGTTCTTC	CSVESQNSPNEQFF	once	TRBJ2-1	TRBV29-1	.
TGTGCCAGCAGCCAACGGGGGGGCCGCCCAGATACGCAGTATTTT	CASSQRGGRPDTQYF	.	TRBJ2-3	TRBV7-8	TRBD2
TGTGCCAGCAACCTAGGGGCCCAATCCTATGGCTACACCTTC	CASNLGAQSYGYTF	.	TRBJ1-2	TRBV6-1	.
TGCGCCAGCAGCCGCCTCTCCCCGGCCGCGGGGGGGAATTCACCCCTCCACTTT	CASSRLSPAAGGNSPLHF	.	TRBJ1-6	TRBV5-1	.
TGCAGCGTTGACACAGATACGCAGTATTTT	CSVDTDTQYF	.	TRBJ2-3	TRBV29-1	.
TGTGCCAGCAGTCCCCGGGGGCGCCAATCGGCCGTTAATGAGCAGTTCTTC	CASSPRGRQSAVNEQFF	.	TRBJ2-1	TRBV5-5	.
TGCGCCAGCCGAGGACTAGCGGGTGAAGAGACCCAGTACTTC	CASRGLAGEETQYF	.	TRBJ2-5	TRBV10-2	TRBD2